This entry describes one T cell receptor beta chain. This sample was taken from a study of technical replicates of blood from a handful of donors. Germline CDR1 and CDR2: ENHRY and SYGVKD. Trimming left V 3 bases short and J 2 bases short, with 5 bases between. CDR3 length equals 14 residues. Libraries were prepared by immunoSEQ multiplex PCR; TCRdb keeps only in-frame clonotypes and omits some of them. Among some 89,000 clones listed, about 95% were seen once. Sequenced: T cells isolated from PBMCs. The TCR was taken from a human donor in good health. The gene calls are TRBV10-3 and TRBJ2-6; D is unclear. CDR3 protein: CAISEDTGANVLTF. Here the CDR3 DNA reads TGTGCCATCAGTGAAGACACTGGGGCCAACGTCCTGACTTTC.